The entry below describes one T cell receptor (beta chain). No antigen is known for it. Additional DNA sequences in this sample encode the identical CDR3. This record belongs to a study of shared clonotypes between healthy human individuals. Regarding the study as a whole: When compared with the clonotypes that were shared by all four sorted-subset donors, the non-shared clonotypes turned out to have lower generation probabilities.

This CDR3 region has 14 residues. Germline V gene data show CDR1 as MNHEY and CDR2 as SMNVEV (reference sequence). V was pared by 3 bases and J by 3 bases, with 1 base of the junction left unmatched. Naive CD8 cells lacked CD45RO, underwent positive selection for CCR7 and left out terminally differentiated effector memory CD45RA+ cells. Generated by immunoSEQ multiplex PCR, the TCRdb table keeps only in-frame clones and is missing some. This table has roughly 1,800,000 clones, just under 95% appearing once. Material: naive CD8+ T cells sorted from blood. The receptor was isolated from a man aged 18 to 35 in good health. This chain links TRBV27 with TRBJ2-3; TRBD1 matches at 9 bases. The CDR3 spells CASSLDRGTDTQYF. The CDR3 bases are TGTGCCAGCAGTTTGGACAGGGGTACAGATACGCAGTATTTT.